This T cell receptor (beta chain) was identified in a study of T cells after yellow fever vaccination. TCRdb passed the 5' RACE reads through MiXCR, listing each CDR3 protein once. The sample includes fewer than 350,000 distinct CDR3 sequences, 8.7% of them seen just once. V lost 0 bases and J 4 bases, leaving 14 bases between the germline ends. Germline CDR1 reads MGHRA; CDR2 reads YSYEKL. The CDR3 spans 16 residues. Notes on this clonotype: What it binds is not known.

General study points: By day 5 rather than day 15, the secondary response had peaked, though it was weaker. A large majority of primary-vaccination clones showed up again after the booster (96% CD4, approximately 90% CD8).

The rearrangement links TRBV4-1 to TRBJ2-3; D remains unclear. The TCR was taken from a man aged 18 to 30 who received the YFV17D yellow fever vaccine. The sample here was PBMCs, taken on the day of the first yellow fever vaccination. The CDR3 nucleotides read TGCGCCAGCAGCCAAGATCCTTCGGCTAGTCCAGATACGCAGTATTTT. Residues: CASSQDPSASPDTQYF.